A single sample gave rise to the 2 T cell receptor beta chains below, sequenced in a study of neurological immune-mediated disorders. TCRdb analysed the 5' RACE reads with MiXCR anew, one entry per CDR3 protein. The sample has some 50,000 distinct CDR3 sequences, less than 15% seen once. As to time point: longitudinal time-point 2. Sequencing was performed on PBMCs. The source is a male donor with HTLV-1-associated myelopathy (HAM/TSP).

This clonotype was seen many times. The V gene is TRBV6-1, the J gene TRBJ1-2; 7 bases line up with TRBD1. The CDR3 spans 14 residues. Looked up from germline, CDR1 is MNHNS and CDR2 is SASEGT. The ends lost 6 bases at V and 8 bases at J; junction bases unmatched: 12. Written as DNA, the CDR3 is TGTGCCAGCAGCGAACAGGGGAGTACTTGGGGCTACACCTTC. Protein product: CASSEQGSTWGYTF.

The chain is built from TRBV18 and TRBJ2-3; no definite D call. Germline values: CDR1 KGHSH, CDR2 LQKENI. V lost 6 bases to trimming and J lost 5 bases, with 6 bases between them. CDR3 size: 11 residues. The CDR3 sequence is CASSAKDTQYF. DNA for the CDR3: TGTGCCAGCTCGGCGAAAGATACGCAGTATTTT. Full variable domain (rest looked up from reference TRBV18 and TRBJ2-3): NAGVMQNPRHLVRRRGQEARLRCSPMKGHSHVYWYRQLPEEGLKFMVYLQKENIIDESGMPKERFSAEFPKEGPSILRIQQVVRGDSAAYFCASSAKDTQYFGPGTRLTVL.